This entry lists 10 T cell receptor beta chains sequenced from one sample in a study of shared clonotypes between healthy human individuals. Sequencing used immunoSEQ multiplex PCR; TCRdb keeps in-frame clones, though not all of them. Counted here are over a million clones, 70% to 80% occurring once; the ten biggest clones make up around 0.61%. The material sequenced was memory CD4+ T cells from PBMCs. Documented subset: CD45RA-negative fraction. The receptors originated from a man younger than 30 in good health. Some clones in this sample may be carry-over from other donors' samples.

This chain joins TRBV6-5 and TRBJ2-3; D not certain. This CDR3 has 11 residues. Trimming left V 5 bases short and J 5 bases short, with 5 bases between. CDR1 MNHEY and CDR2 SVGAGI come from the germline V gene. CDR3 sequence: CASSIGDTQYF. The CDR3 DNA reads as TGTGCCAGCAGTATTGGAGATACGCAGTATTTT.

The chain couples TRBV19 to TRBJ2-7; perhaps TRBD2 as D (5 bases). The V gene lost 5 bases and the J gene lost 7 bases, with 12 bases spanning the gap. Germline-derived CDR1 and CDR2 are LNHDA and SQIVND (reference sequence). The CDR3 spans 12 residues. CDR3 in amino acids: CASSPRRGEQYF. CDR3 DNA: TGTGCCAGTAGTCCCCGGCGAGGGGAGCAGTACTTC.

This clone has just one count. CDR3 in amino acids: CASLVGRGLVTGELFF. DNA of the CDR3: TGTGCCAGCCTTGTCGGGCGGGGGCTCGTCACCGGGGAGCTGTTTTTT. V usage is TRBV5-8 and J usage is TRBJ2-2; possible D gene TRBD2, 7 bases. V was cut by 7 bases and J by 4 bases, with 20 bases left in between. Germline CDR1 SGHTS, CDR2 YDEGEE. There are 16 residues in the CDR3.

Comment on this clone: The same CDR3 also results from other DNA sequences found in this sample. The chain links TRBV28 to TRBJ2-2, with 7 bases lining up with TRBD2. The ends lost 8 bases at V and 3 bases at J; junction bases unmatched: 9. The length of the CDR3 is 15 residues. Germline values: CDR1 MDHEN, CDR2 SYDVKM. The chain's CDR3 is CASGPGGRDTGELFF. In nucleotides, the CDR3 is TGTGCCAGCGGCCCGGGAGGCCGGGACACCGGGGAGCTGTTTTTT. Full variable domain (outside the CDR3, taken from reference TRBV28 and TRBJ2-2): DVKVTQSSRYLVKRTGEKVFLECVQDMDHENMFWYRQDPGLGLRLIYFSYDVKMKEKGDIPEGYSVSREKKERFSLILESASTNQTSMYLCASGPGGRDTGELFFGEGSRLTVL.

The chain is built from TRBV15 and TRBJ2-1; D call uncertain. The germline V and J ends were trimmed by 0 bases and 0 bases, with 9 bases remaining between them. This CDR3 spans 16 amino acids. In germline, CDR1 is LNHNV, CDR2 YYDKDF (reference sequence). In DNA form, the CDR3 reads TGTGCCACCAGCAGAGAGGGTGACCCCTCCTACAATGAGCAGTTCTTC. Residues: CATSREGDPSYNEQFF.

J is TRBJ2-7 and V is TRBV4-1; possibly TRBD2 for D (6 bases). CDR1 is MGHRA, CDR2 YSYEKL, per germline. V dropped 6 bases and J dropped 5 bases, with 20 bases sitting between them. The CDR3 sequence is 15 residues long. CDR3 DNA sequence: TGCGCCAGCAGACGTGTTGGGGGGAAAAGTCACGAGCAGTACTTC. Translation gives CASRRVGGKSHEQYF.

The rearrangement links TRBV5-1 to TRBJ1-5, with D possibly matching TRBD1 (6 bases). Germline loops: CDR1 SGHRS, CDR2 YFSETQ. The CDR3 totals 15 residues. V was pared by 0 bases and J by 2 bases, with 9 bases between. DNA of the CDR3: TGCGCCAGCAGCTTGGAGGGGGACCGCAATCAGCCCCAGCATTTT. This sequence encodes CASSLEGDRNQPQHF. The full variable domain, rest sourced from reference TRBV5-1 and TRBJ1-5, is KAGVTQTPRYLIKTRGQQVTLSCSPISGHRSVSWYQQTPGQGLQFLFEYFSETQRNKGNFPGRFSGRQFSNSRSEMNVSTLELGDSALYLCASSLEGDRNQPQHFGDGTRLSIL.

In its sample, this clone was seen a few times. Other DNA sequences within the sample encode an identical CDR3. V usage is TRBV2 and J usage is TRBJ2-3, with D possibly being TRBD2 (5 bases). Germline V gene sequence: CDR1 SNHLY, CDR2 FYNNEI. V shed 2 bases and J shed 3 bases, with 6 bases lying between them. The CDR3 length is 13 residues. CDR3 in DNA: TGTGCCAGCAGTGAACGCGGGACAGATACGCAGTATTTT. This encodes CASSERGTDTQYF.

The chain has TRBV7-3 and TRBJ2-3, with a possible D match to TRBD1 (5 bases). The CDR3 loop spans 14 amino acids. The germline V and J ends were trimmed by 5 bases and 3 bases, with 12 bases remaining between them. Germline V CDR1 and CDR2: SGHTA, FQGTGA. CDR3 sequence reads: CASSQARVTDTQYF. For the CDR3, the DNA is TGTGCCAGCAGCCAAGCCAGGGTTACAGATACGCAGTATTTT. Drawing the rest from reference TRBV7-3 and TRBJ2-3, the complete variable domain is GAGVSQTPSNKVTEKGKYVELRCDPISGHTALYWYRQSLGQGPEFLIYFQGTGAADDSGLPNDRFFAVRPEGSVSTLKIQRTERGDSAVYLCASSQARVTDTQYFGPGTRLTVL.

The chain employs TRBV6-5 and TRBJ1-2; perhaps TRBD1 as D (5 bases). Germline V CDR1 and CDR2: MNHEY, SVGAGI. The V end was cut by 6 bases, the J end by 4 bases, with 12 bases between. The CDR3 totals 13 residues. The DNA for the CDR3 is TGTGCCAGCAGGGGACCGGGGGGCTATGGCTACACCTTC. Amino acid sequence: CASRGPGGYGYTF.